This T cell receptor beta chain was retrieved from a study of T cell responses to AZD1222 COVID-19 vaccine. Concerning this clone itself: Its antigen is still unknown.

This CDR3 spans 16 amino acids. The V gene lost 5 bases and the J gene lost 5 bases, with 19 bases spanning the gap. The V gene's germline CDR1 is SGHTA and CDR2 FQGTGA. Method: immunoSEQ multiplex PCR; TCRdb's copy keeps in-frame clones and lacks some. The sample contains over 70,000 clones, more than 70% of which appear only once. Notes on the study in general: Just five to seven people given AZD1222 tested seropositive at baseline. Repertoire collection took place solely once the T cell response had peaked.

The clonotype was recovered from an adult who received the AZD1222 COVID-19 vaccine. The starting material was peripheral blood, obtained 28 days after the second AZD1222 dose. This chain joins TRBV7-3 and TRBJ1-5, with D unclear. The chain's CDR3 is CASSPICLGLDQPQHF. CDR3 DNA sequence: TGTGCCAGCAGCCCTATTTGCCTGGGCCTCGATCAGCCCCAGCATTTT.